This T cell receptor (beta chain) was identified during a study of shared clonotypes between healthy human individuals. The authors loaded about 0.2 ug DNA, about 30,000 T cell genomes, into sorted-subset replicate PCRs. Profiled with immunoSEQ multiplex PCR; TCRdb holds only in-frame clones, not every one. The sample has about 680,000 clones, about 80% seen once; the top ten hold 1.5% to 2%. Notes on this clone: Its specificity is unknown.

Regarding the study as a whole: Estimated clonotype richness was generally higher in naive than memory subsets.

Per germline, CDR1 MGHDK and CDR2 SYGVNS. The CDR3 is 14 amino acids. J was trimmed by 5 bases and V by 4 bases; bases with no gene match: 6. The chain joins TRBV25-1 to TRBJ1-1; 8 bases fit TRBD1. Sequences were obtained from memory CD4+ T cells sorted from blood. The subset is: CD45RA-negative fraction. This sequence originates from a woman aged 25 to 45 in good health. CDR3 sequence: CASSGLQGGTEAFF. CDR3 in DNA: TGTGCCAGCAGTGGGTTACAGGGGGGGACTGAAGCTTTCTTT.